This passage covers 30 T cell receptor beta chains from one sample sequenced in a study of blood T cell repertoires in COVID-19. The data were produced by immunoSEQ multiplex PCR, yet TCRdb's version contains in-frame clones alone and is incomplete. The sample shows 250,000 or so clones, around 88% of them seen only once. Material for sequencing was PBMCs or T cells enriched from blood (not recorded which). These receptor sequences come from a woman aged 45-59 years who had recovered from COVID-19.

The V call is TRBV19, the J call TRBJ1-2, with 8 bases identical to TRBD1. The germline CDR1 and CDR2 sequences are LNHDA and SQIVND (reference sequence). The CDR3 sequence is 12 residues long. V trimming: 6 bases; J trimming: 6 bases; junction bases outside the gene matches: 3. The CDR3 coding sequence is TGTGCCAGTAGAAGGGGACAGGATGGCTACACCTTC. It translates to CASRRGQDGYTF.

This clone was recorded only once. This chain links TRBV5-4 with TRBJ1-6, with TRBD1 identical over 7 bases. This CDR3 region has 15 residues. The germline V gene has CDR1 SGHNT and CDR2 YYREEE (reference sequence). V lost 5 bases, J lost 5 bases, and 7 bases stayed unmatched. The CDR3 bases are TGTGCCAGCAGGAGAACAGGGGATGATAATTCACCCCTCCACTTT. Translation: CASRRTGDDNSPLHF.

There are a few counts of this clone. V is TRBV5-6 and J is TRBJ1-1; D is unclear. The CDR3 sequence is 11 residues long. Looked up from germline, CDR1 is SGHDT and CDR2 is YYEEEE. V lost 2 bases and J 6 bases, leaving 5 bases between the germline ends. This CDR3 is CASSFLSEAFF. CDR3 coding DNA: TGTGCCAGCAGCTTTTTATCTGAAGCTTTCTTT.

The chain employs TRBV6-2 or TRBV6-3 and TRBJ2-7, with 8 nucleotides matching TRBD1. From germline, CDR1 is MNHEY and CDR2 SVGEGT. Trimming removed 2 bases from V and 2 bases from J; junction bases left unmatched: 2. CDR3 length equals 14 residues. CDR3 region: CASSYTGQAYEQYF. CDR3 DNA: TGTGCCAGCAGTTACACGGGACAGGCCTACGAGCAGTACTTC.

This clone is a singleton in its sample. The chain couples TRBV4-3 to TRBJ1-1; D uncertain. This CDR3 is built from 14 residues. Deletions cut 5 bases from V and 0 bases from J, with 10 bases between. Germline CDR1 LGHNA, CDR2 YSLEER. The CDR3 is CASSYGVMNTEAFF. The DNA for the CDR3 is TGCGCCAGCAGCTACGGGGTCATGAACACTGAAGCTTTCTTT.

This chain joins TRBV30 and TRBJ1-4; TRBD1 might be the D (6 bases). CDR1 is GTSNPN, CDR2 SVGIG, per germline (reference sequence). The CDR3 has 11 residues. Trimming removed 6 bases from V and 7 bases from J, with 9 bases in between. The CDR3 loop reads CACTQGEKLFF. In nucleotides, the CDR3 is TGTGCCTGTACACAGGGTGAAAAACTGTTTTTT.

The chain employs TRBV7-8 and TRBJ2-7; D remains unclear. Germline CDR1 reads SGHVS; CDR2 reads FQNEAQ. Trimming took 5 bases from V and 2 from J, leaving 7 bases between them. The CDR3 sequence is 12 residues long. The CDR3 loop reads CASSPFAYEQYF. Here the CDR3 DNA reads TGTGCCAGCAGCCCGTTCGCCTACGAGCAGTACTTC.

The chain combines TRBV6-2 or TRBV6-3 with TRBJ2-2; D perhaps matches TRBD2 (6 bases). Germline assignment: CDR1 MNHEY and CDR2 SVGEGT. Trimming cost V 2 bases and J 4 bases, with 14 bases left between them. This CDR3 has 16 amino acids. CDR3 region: CASSYPLAELTGELFF. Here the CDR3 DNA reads TGTGCCAGCAGTTACCCTTTAGCGGAGCTCACCGGGGAGCTGTTTTTT.

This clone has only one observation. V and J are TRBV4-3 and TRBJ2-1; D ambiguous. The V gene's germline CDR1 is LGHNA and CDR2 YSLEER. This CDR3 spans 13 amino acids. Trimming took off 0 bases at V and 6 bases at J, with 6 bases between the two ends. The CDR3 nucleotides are TGCGCCAGCAGCCAAGATCTTCCCAATGAGCAGTTCTTC. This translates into CASSQDLPNEQFF.

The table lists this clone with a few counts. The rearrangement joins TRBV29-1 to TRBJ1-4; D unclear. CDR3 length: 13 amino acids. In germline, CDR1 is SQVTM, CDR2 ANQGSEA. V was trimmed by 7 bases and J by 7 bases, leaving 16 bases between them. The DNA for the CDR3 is TGCAGCGGTCGGGGTTCAGCGGCTGAAAAACTGTTTTTT. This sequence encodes CSGRGSAAEKLFF.

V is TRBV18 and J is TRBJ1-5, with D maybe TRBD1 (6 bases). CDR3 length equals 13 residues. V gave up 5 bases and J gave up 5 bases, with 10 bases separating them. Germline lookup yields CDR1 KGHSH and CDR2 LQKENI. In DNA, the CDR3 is TGTGCCAGCTCAGTCAACAGGGATCAGCCCCAGCATTTT. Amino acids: CASSVNRDQPQHF. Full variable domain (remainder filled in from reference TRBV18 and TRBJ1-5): NAGVMQNPRHLVRRRGQEARLRCSPMKGHSHVYWYRQLPEEGLKFMVYLQKENIIDESGMPKERFSAEFPKEGPSILRIQQVVRGDSAAYFCASSVNRDQPQHFGDGTRLSIL.

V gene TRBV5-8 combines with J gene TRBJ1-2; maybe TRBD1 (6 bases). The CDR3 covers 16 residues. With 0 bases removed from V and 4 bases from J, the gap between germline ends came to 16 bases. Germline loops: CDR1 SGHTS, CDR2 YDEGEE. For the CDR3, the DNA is TGTGCCAGCAGCTTGGAGGGGGGGGTTACAGGCTATGGCTACACCTTC. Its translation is CASSLEGGVTGYGYTF.

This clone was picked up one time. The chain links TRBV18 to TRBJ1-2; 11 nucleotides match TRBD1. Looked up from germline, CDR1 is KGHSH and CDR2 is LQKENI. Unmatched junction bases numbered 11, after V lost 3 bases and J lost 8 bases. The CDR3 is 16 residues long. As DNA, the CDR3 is TGTGCCAGCTCACCCCTAAGCGGGGACAGGGGGAAGGGCTACACCTTC. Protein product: CASSPLSGDRGKGYTF.

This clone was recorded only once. This CDR3 is CASSWRGGHGDEQYF. In DNA form, the CDR3 reads TGTGCCAGCAGTTGGAGGGGGGGGCATGGGGACGAGCAGTACTTC. V usage is TRBV27 and J usage is TRBJ2-7; weak D call: TRBD2 (7 bases). The CDR3 spans 15 residues. V was trimmed by 4 bases and J by 5 bases, leaving 18 bases between them. Germline lookup yields CDR1 MNHEY and CDR2 SMNVEV (reference sequence).

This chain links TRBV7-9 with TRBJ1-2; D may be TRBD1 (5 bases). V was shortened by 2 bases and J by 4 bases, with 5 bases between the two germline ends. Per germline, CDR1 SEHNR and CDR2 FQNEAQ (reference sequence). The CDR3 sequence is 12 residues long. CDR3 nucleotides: TGTGCCAGCAGCTTACAGGGCTATGGCTACACCTTC. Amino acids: CASSLQGYGYTF.

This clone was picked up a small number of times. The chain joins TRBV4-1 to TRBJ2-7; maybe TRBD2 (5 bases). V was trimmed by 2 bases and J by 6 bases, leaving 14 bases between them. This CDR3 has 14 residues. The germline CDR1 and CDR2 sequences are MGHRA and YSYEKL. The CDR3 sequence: CASSQPAEGSEQYF. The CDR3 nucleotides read TGCGCCAGCAGCCAACCAGCAGAGGGTAGCGAGCAGTACTTC.

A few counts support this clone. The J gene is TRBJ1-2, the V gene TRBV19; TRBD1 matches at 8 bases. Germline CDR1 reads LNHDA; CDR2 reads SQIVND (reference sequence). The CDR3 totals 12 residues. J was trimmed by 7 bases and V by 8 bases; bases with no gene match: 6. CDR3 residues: CASLTGAAGYTF. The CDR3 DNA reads TGTGCCAGTTTGACAGGGGCGGCTGGCTACACCTTC.

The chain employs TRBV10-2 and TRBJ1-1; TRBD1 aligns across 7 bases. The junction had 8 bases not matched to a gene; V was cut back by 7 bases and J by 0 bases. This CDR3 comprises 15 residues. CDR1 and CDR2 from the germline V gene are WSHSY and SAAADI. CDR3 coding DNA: TGCGCCAGCATCCCGGGACAGCCGGTGAACACTGAAGCTTTCTTT. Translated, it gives CASIPGQPVNTEAFF.

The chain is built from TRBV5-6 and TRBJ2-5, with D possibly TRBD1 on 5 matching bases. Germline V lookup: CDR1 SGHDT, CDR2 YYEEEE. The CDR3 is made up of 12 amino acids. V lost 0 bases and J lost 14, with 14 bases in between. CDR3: CASSLEWTSPYF. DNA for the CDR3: TGTGCCAGCAGCTTGGAATGGACAAGCCCATACTTC.

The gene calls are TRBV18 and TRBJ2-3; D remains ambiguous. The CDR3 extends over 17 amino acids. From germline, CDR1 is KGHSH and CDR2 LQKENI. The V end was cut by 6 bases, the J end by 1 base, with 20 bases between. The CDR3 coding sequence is TGTGCCAGCTCCCCTATCGAGGTTAGCCGGGGCACAGATACGCAGTATTTT. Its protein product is CASSPIEVSRGTDTQYF.

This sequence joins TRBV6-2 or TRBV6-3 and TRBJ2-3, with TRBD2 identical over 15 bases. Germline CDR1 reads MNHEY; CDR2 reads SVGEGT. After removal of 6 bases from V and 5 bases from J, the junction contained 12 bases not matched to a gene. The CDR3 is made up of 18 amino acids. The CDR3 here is CASSPLVGLAGGGDTQYF. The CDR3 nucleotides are TGTGCCAGCAGCCCTCTTGTGGGACTAGCGGGGGGTGGAGATACGCAGTATTTT.

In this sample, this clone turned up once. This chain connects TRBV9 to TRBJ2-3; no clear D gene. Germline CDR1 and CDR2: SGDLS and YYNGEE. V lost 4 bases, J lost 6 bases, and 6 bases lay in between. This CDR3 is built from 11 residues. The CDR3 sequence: CASSPGDTQYF. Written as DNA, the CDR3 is TGTGCCAGCAGCCCCGGGGATACGCAGTATTTT. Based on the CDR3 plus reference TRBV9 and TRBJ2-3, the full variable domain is DSGVTQTPKHLITATGQRVTLRCSPRSGDLSVYWYQQSLDQGLQFLIQYYNGEERAKGNILERFSAQQFPDLHSELNLSSLELGDSALYFCASSPGDTQYFGPGTRLTVL.

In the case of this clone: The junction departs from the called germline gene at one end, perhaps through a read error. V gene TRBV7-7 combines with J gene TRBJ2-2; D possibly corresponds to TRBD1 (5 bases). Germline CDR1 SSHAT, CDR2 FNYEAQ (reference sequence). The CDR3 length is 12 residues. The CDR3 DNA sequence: TGTGCTAGCAGCCTCGCAGGGGGGGAGCTGTTTTTT. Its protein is CASSLAGGELFF.

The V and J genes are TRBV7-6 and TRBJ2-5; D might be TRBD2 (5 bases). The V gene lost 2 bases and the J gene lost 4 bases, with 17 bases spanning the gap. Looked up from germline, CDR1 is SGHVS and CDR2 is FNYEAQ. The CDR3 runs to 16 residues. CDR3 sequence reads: CASSLLAGGHSETQYF. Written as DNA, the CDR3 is TGTGCCAGCAGCTTATTGGCGGGCGGGCATTCAGAGACCCAGTACTTC.

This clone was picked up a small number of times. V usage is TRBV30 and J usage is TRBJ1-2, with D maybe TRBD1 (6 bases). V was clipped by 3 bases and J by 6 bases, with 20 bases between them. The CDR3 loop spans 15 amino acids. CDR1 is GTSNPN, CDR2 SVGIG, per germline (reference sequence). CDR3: CAWSALMTGQHGYTF. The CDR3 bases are TGTGCCTGGAGCGCACTGATGACAGGACAACATGGCTACACCTTC.

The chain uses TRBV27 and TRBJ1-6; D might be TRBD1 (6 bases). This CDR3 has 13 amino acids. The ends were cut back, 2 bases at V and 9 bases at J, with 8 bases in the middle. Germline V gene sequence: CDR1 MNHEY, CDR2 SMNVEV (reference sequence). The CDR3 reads CASSLGGTSPLHF. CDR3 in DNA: TGTGCCAGCAGTTTAGGGGGCACTTCACCCCTCCACTTT.

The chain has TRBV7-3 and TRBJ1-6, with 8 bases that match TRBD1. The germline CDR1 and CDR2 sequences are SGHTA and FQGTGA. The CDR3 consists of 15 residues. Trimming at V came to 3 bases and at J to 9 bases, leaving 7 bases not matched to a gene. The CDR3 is CASSLDRAGGSPLHF. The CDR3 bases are TGTGCCAGCAGCTTGGACAGGGCAGGCGGTTCACCCCTCCACTTT.

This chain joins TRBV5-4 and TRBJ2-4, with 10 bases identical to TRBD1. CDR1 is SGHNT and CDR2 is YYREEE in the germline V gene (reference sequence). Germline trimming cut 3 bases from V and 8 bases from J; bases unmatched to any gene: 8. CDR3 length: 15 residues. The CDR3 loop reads CASSSGQGSFDIQYF. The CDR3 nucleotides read TGTGCCAGCAGCTCGGGACAGGGGTCTTTTGACATTCAGTACTTC.

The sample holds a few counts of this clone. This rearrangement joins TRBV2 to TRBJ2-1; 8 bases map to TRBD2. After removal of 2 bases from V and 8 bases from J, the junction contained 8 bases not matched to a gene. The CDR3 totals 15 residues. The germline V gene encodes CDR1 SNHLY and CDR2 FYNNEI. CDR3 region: CASSELASGQYEQFF. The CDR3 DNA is TGTGCCAGCAGTGAACTGGCTAGCGGGCAATATGAGCAGTTCTTC.

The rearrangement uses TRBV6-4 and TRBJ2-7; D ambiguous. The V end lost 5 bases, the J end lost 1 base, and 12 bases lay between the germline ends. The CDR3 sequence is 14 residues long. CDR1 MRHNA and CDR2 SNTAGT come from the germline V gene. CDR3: CASSSDLPSYEQYF. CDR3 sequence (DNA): TGTGCCAGCAGTTCCGATCTACCTTCCTACGAGCAGTACTTC.